This TCR beta chain originates from a study of blood T cell repertoires in COVID-19. Germline values: CDR1 SGHAT, CDR2 FQNNGV. The CDR3 contains 16 residues. Trimming cost V 3 bases and J 3 bases, with 18 bases left between them. This clone was observed a few times. Profiling relied on immunoSEQ multiplex PCR, and the TCRdb table lists in-frame clones only, not all of them. The sample carries over 250,000 clones, 65% to 90% recorded once. J is TRBJ2-7 and V is TRBV11-2; TRBD2 might be the D (5 bases). The origin of this receptor is a man in his fifties or sixties with active or convalescent COVID-19. The sample comprised peripheral blood. CDR3 residues: CASSLMRFREYYEQYF. Written as DNA, the CDR3 is TGTGCCAGCAGCTTGATGCGGTTCCGGGAATACTACGAGCAGTACTTC. The full variable domain, in which reference TRBV11-2 and TRBJ2-7 provide the parts outside the CDR3, is EAGVAQSPRYKIIEKRQSVAFWCNPISGHATLYWYQQILGQGPKLLIQFQNNGVVDDSQLPKDRFSAERLKGVDSTLKIQPAKLEDSAVYLCASSLMRFREYYEQYFGPGTRLTVT.